The present entry profiles one TCR beta chain with its context. CDR3 size: 16 residues. The V gene's germline CDR1 is MDHEN and CDR2 SYDVKM. V lost 6 bases and J lost 6, with 24 bases in between. The data stem from a study of cytotoxic CD8 clonotypes in ibrutinib-treated CLL. The table came from immunoSEQ multiplex PCR; TCRdb's copy has only in-frame clones and leaves some out. The sample lists over 70,000 clones; roughly 77% were seen once. Sequenced material: PBMCs, taken after 12 months of ibrutinib treatment. The chain recombines TRBV28 with TRBJ2-7, with TRBD1 as a possible D gene (6 bases). This TCR derives from a human donor with chronic lymphocytic leukemia. The CDR3 DNA reads as TGTGCCAGCAGCCCAAAGACAGGTAATGAGTTGGGCGAGCAGTACTTC. Protein product: CASSPKTGNELGEQYF.